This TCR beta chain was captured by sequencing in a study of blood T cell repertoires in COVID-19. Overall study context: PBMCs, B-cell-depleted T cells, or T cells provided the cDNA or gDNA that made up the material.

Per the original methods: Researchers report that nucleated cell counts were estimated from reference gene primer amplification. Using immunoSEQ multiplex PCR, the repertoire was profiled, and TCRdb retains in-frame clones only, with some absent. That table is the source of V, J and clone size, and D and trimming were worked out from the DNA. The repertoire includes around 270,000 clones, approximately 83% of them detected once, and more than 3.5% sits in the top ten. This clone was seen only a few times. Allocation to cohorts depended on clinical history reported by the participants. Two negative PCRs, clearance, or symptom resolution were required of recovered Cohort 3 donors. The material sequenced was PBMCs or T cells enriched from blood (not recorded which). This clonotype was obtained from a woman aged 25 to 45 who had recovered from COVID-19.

In DNA, the CDR3 is TGTGCCATCAAAGCAGGGGCTCTTAATGAAAAACTGTTTTTT. It yields the protein CAIKAGALNEKLFF. The gene calls are TRBV10-3 and TRBJ1-4, with a weak D call TRBD1 (6 bases). CDR1 ENHRY and CDR2 SYGVKD come from the germline V gene. V lost 7 bases, J lost 4 bases, and 13 bases lay in between. The CDR3 has 14 residues.